This TCR beta chain was sequenced for a study of OX40 agonist ivuxolimab in advanced cancers. V was shortened by 5 bases and J by 1 base, with 7 bases between the two germline ends. Germline V gene data show CDR1 as SGHNT and CDR2 as YENEEA. The CDR3 runs to 13 residues. Clones were sequenced by immunoSEQ multiplex PCR, and TCRdb holds only the in-frame ones, with some missing. The sample yields more than 60,000 clones, roughly 84% seen once. The clonotype was recovered from an adult with an advanced solid tumor such as melanoma, head and neck, liver or kidney cancer. V gene TRBV11-3 combines with J gene TRBJ2-3; D is unresolved. Material: CD4+ or CD8+ T cells sorted from blood, obtained in a trial of the OX40 agonist ivuxolimab. Here the CDR3 reads CASSHRGTDTQYF. The CDR3 coding sequence is TGTGCCAGCAGCCACCGCGGCACAGATACGCAGTATTTT.